This T cell receptor beta chain was identified in a study of identical twins. TCRdb used MiXCR to reprocess the 5' RACE reads, holding one entry per CDR3 protein. Found here are hundreds of thousands of distinct CDR3 sequences, about 20% of them singletons; the top ten hold about an eighth. CDR3 size: 14 residues. The V gene end was trimmed by 6 bases and the J gene end by 5 bases; junction bases not matched to a gene: 6. CDR1 and CDR2 (germline): ENHRY, SYGVKD. Note on this clonotype: Antigen: not known.

Study-level findings and limits: For out-of-frame alpha sequences shared by twins, low generation probability was in excess. The study reached conclusions through statistical analysis that was cross-sectional, not following the same donors. Out-of-frame beta sequences exhibited a weaker degree of excess twin sharing.

This sample was shared with a second study, whose subject was T cells expressing NK-cell markers.

This TCR was recovered from a woman aged 18-35 years in good health. This chain uses TRBV10-3 with TRBJ2-5; TRBD1 agrees at 10 bases. Sequencing used PBMCs. The CDR3 region has the DNA TGTGCCATCAGGAGTGGGACAGGGGACGAGACCCAGTACTTC. This codes for CAIRSGTGDETQYF.